These 9 T cell receptor beta chains came from one sample sequenced in a study of blood T cells in healthy people across ages. PCR was performed a second time for roughly 7 to 11 cycles using a sample-barcoded 5' primer and a J-beta primer mix. TCRdb re-called the 5' RACE reads with MiXCR, one entry per CDR3 protein. This table holds approximately 1.5 million distinct CDR3 sequences, less than 45% found once. The sequenced sample consisted of blood. The receptors stem from a woman aged 18 to 35 in good health.

V is TRBV7-9 and J is TRBJ2-2; the D is unclear. Germline V gene sequence: CDR1 SEHNR, CDR2 FQNEAQ (reference sequence). The CDR3 extends over 13 amino acids. V was shortened by 2 bases and J by 4 bases, with 5 bases between the two germline ends. DNA of the CDR3: TGTGCCAGCAGCTTAACCCTCACCGGGGAGCTGTTTTTT. As protein: CASSLTLTGELFF.

V is TRBV29-1 and J is TRBJ1-1; D unclear. The length of the CDR3 is 12 residues. Germline V lookup: CDR1 SQVTM, CDR2 ANQGSEA. V lost 5 bases and J lost 0, with 7 bases in between. For the CDR3, the DNA is TGCAGCGTTCGACGGATGAACACTGAAGCTTTCTTT. Protein product: CSVRRMNTEAFF. The variable domain in full, completed from reference TRBV29-1 and TRBJ1-1, reads SAVISQKPSRDICQRGTSLTIQCQVDSQVTMMFWYRQQPGQSLTLIATANQGSEATYESGFVIDKFPISRPNLTFSTLTVSNMSPEDSSIYLCSVRRMNTEAFFGQGTRLTVV.

This clonotype was found a few times. The rearrangement joins TRBV13 to TRBJ1-1; D call uncertain. V shed 3 bases and J shed 0 bases, with 8 bases lying between them. The CDR3 extends over 14 amino acids. Germline V gives CDR1 PRHDT, CDR2 FYEKMQ (reference sequence). CDR3 amino acids: CASSLYAVNTEAFF. The CDR3 bases are TGTGCCAGCAGCTTGTATGCAGTGAACACTGAAGCTTTCTTT.

This chain uses TRBV29-1 with TRBJ1-2; 7 bases are shared with TRBD1. CDR1 is SQVTM and CDR2 is ANQGSEA in the germline V gene. CDR3 length: 14 amino acids. V dropped 3 bases and J dropped 4; count of bases not matched to a gene: 8. The CDR3, as DNA: TGCAGCGTTGACCCAGGGGGAGCCTCCTATGGCTACACCTTC. Translation gives CSVDPGGASYGYTF.

This clonotype was recorded a few times. The chain combines TRBV10-3 with TRBJ2-1; 11 nucleotides line up with TRBD2. Germline loops: CDR1 ENHRY, CDR2 SYGVKD. Trimming cost V 3 bases and J 1 base; bases outside gene matches: 2. The CDR3 is made up of 16 amino acids. CDR3 loop: CAISELAGASYNEQFF. The CDR3, as DNA: TGTGCCATCAGTGAACTAGCGGGAGCGTCCTACAATGAGCAGTTCTTC.

The chain is built from TRBV12-3 or TRBV12-4 and TRBJ2-5; D remains ambiguous. The CDR3 runs to 14 residues. Trimming shortened V by 5 bases and J by 1 base, and 11 bases separated the two germline ends. In DNA form, the CDR3 reads TGTGCCAGCAGTGCCCCCGACCTCCAAGAGACCCAGTACTTC. It translates to CASSAPDLQETQYF.

The V gene is TRBV7-6, the J gene TRBJ2-7, with 8 positions matching TRBD1. Trimming took 2 bases from V and 2 from J; bases not matched to a gene: 2. The CDR3 sequence is 14 residues long. Germline V gene sequence: CDR1 SGHVS, CDR2 FNYEAQ. CDR3 loop: CASSLTGQAYEQYF. The CDR3 DNA follows: TGTGCCAGCAGCTTAACGGGACAGGCCTACGAGCAGTACTTC.

The chain employs TRBV20-1 and TRBJ2-1; no firm D call. V dropped 0 bases and J dropped 0 bases, with 9 bases sitting between them. Germline lookup yields CDR1 DFQATT and CDR2 SNEGSKA (reference sequence). This CDR3 has 15 amino acids. The CDR3 protein is CSARDRSSSYNEQFF. The CDR3 bases are TGCAGTGCTAGAGATCGCTCGAGCTCCTACAATGAGCAGTTCTTC.

The chain couples TRBV7-2 to TRBJ1-2; D not resolved. This CDR3 has 16 residues. Between the trimmed V and J ends, which lost 6 bases and 4 bases, there was a span of 21 bases. Per germline, CDR1 SGHTA and CDR2 FQGNSA. The CDR3 nucleotides read TGTGCCAGCAGGAAAGAAGCTGGGGTAGACTTCTATGGCTACACCTTC. Translated, it gives CASRKEAGVDFYGYTF.